This paragraph reports one T cell receptor beta chain. One base away lies a much larger clone, so this may be a sequencing read error. This specimen comes from a study of blood T cells in healthy people across ages. The use of a sample-barcoded 5' primer and a J-beta primer mix characterized a second PCR of roughly 7 to 11 cycles. MiXCR was run by TCRdb on the 5' RACE reads, yielding one entry per CDR3 protein. The sample holds roughly 700,000 distinct CDR3 sequences; about 30% are singletons and the top ten take 15%. The CDR3 totals 13 residues. V lost 6 bases and J lost 4, with 12 bases in between. Per the germline V gene, CDR1 is MNHEY and CDR2 is SVGAGI. The donors, aged about 6 to 90, were healthy Caucasians from Russia.

The specimen sequenced was blood. The source is an elderly woman in good health. V usage is TRBV6-5 and J usage is TRBJ1-2; D is unclear. The CDR3 DNA reads as TGTGCCAGCAGCGCCCTAGCTAGCTATGGCTACACCTTC. Translation gives CASSALASYGYTF.